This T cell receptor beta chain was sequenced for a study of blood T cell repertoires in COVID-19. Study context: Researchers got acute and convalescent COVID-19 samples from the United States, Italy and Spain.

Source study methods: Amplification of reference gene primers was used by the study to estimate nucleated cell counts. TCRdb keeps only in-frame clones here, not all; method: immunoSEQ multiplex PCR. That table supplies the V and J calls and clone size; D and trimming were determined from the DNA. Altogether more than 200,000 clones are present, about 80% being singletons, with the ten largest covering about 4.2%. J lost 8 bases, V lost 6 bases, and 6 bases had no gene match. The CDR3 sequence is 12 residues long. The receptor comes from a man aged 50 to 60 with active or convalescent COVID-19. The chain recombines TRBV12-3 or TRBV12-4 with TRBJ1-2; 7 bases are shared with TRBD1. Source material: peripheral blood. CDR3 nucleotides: TGTGCCAGCAGGACGACAGGGCTCGGCTACACCTTC. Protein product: CASRTTGLGYTF.